This TCR beta chain was recorded in a study of blood T cell repertoires in COVID-19. Study at large: Sites in the United States, Italy and Spain provided acute and convalescent COVID-19 samples. The cDNA or gDNA used as material had been derived from T cells, B-cell-depleted T cells, or PBMCs.

As processed by the authors: Counts of nucleated cells, estimated from reference gene primer amplification, were obtained. Produced via immunoSEQ multiplex PCR; TCRdb's table is partial and in-frame only. V, J and clone size were drawn from that table, and D and trimming were deduced from the DNA. Altogether fewer than 250,000 clones are present, roughly 86% being singletons, with the ten largest covering about 4%. This TCR was sampled from a man aged 50-59 years with acute or convalescent COVID-19. Specimen: peripheral blood.

The CDR3 DNA reads as TGTGCCAGCAGCTTAGGCGGGGGTGTCAACTATGGCTACACCTTC. It specifies CASSLGGGVNYGYTF. The rearrangement joins TRBV13 to TRBJ1-2, with D maybe TRBD1 (5 bases). CDR3 size: 15 residues. Germline CDR1 and CDR2: PRHDT and FYEKMQ (reference sequence). V dropped 0 bases and J dropped 2 bases, with 10 bases sitting between them.